These T cell receptor beta chains were read from a single sample in a study of T-cell reconstitution after alpha-beta-depleted transplantation in children. TCRdb re-called the PCR reads with MiXCR, one entry per CDR3 protein. The sample contains 250,000 to 300,000 distinct CDR3 sequences, 6% to 10% of which appear only once. The specimen was peripheral blood, collected 360 days after TCRalphabeta/CD19-depleted stem cell transplant. The receptor set was obtained from a female patient under 10 years old who had a stem cell transplant for Fanconi anemia, so the T cells may come from the graft donor. Both conserved end residues are part of each CDR3. The D gene is left open where the match is weak. Size values are once, few and many counts, or a class for expanded clones, and some rows have none.

V	D	size	J	DNA	CDR3
TRBV5-1	NA	few	TRBJ2-5	TGCGCCAGCAGCTTGTGGGGTCCCCAAGAGACCCAGTACTTC	CASSLWGPQETQYF
TRBV20-1	NA	many	TRBJ2-2	TGCAGTGCTAGAGAGGGAAACACCGGGGAGCTGTTTTTT	CSAREGNTGELFF
TRBV20-1	NA	many	TRBJ1-1	TGCAGTGCTAGAGTTAATCGGAACACTGAAGCTTTCTTT	CSARVNRNTEAFF
TRBV20-1	NA	many	TRBJ1-5	TGCAGTGCTAGAGATAGGAAGGGAGGTCAGCCCCAGCATTTT	CSARDRKGGQPQHF
TRBV20-1	TRBD2	NA	TRBJ2-7	TGCAGTGCTAGACTAGCGGGACTACCCTACGAGCAGTACTTC	CSARLAGLPYEQYF
TRBV20-1	NA	many	TRBJ1-3	TGCAGTGCTAAGGGTTGGGACACCATATATTTT	CSAKGWDTIYF
TRBV10-3	NA	many	TRBJ1-1	TGTGCCATCAACGGGGGGAGGAACACTGAAGCTTTCTTT	CAINGGRNTEAFF
TRBV20-1	NA	many	TRBJ2-7	TGCAGTGCTAGAAGTAGTTACTACGAGCAGTACTTC	CSARSSYYEQYF
TRBV5-1	NA	medium-sized	TRBJ2-1	TGCGCCAGCAGCTTCATACCGGATAGTGGTGATGAGCAGTTCTTC	CASSFIPDSGDEQFF
TRBV10-3	NA	NA	TRBJ2-5	TGTGCCATCAGTGGCCCTGGACGGACCGGACAAGAGACCCAGTACTTC	CAISGPGRTGQETQYF
TRBV20-1	TRBD2	many	TRBJ2-3	TGCAGTGCTAGAAAATCCGAGGCGGGAGGGCCTACTTTCACAGATACGCAGTATTTT	CSARKSEAGGPTFTDTQYF
TRBV4-1	NA	NA	TRBJ2-2	TGCGCCAGCAGCCACAGTTGGGTCACTTACACCGGGGAGCTGTTTTTT	CASSHSWVTYTGELFF
TRBV5-5	TRBD1	many	TRBJ2-7	TGTGCCAGCAGCTTACAGTTCGGACAGGGGATCCCCTACGAGCAGTACTTC	CASSLQFGQGIPYEQYF
TRBV6-5	NA	many	TRBJ2-3	TGTGCCAGCAGTTTCCGATTGAACGCACAACTCATGTCCACAGATACGCAGTATTTT	CASSFRLNAQLMSTDTQYF
TRBV12-3/TRBV12-4	NA	many	TRBJ1-2	TGTGCCAGCACCCTATCTTCCATTGGCTACACCTTC	CASTLSSIGYTF
TRBV12-3/TRBV12-4	TRBD2	many	TRBJ2-5	TGTGCCAGCAGGCTAGCGGGCCAAGAGACCCAGTACTTC	CASRLAGQETQYF
TRBV11-2	TRBD2	NA	TRBJ2-3	TGTGCCAGCAGCTTCCCTAGGAGCGGGGGGGACCCCCATACGCAGTATTTT	CASSFPRSGGDPHTQYF
TRBV5-4	NA	many	TRBJ2-1	TGTGCCAGCAGCTTGGGGGCGGGATTGAACAATGAGCAGTTCTTC	CASSLGAGLNNEQFF
TRBV12-5	NA	few	TRBJ2-3	TGTGCTAGTGGTGAATCGGGACATTTCACAGATACGCAGTATTTT	CASGESGHFTDTQYF
TRBV28	NA	few	TRBJ2-3	TGTGCCAGCAGTTTTTTCGGGAGATTAGATACGCAGTATTTT	CASSFFGRLDTQYF
TRBV24-1	NA	many	TRBJ2-1	TGTGCCACCAGTGGGTCAGGGGGGCTCCACAATGAGCAGTTCTTC	CATSGSGGLHNEQFF
TRBV20-1	NA	few	TRBJ2-5	TGCAGTGCTAGATATCCGGGGGAAGAGACCCAGTACTTC	CSARYPGEETQYF
TRBV4-3	NA	many	TRBJ2-5	TGCGCCAGCAGCCAAGATCGGGGACCAGAGACCCAGTACTTC	CASSQDRGPETQYF
TRBV12-3/TRBV12-4	TRBD1	many	TRBJ2-7	TGTGCCAGCAGTAAGACAGGGGGCGCGCTAGTGCAGTACTTC	CASSKTGGALVQYF
TRBV28	NA	NA	TRBJ1-1	TGTGCCATCAGTTTAATGGAGGGAAAGAACACTGAAGCTTTCTTT	CAISLMEGKNTEAFF
TRBV12-3/TRBV12-4	TRBD2	many	TRBJ2-1	TGTGCCAGCAGCCCTCTAGCGGGAGGCGGTAATGAGCAGTTCTTC	CASSPLAGGGNEQFF
TRBV5-1	NA	many	TRBJ2-7	TGCGCCAGCAGCTTGTTACAGGGATTTACCTACGAGCAGTACTTC	CASSLLQGFTYEQYF
TRBV20-1	TRBD1	many	TRBJ1-2	TGCAGTGCCATGGACAGGGGGCGAAATGGCTACACCTTC	CSAMDRGRNGYTF
TRBV28	NA	many	TRBJ2-5	TGTGCCAGCAGTTTACTCAGAGGGGGTTCTGAAGAGACCCAGTACTTC	CASSLLRGGSEETQYF
TRBV12-3/TRBV12-4	NA	many	TRBJ2-3	TGTGCCAGCAGTTTTACGACATTCACAGATACGCAGTATTTT	CASSFTTFTDTQYF
TRBV13	NA	many	TRBJ2-1	TGTGCCAGCAGCTTAGCGGGAAAATACAATGAGCAGTTCTTC	CASSLAGKYNEQFF
TRBV5-1	TRBD1	many	TRBJ2-7	TGCGCCAGCAGCTGGACAGGGGGCCCCTACGAGCAGTACTTC	CASSWTGGPYEQYF
TRBV4-3	TRBD1	few	TRBJ2-3	TGCGCCAGCAGCCAAGATATACAGGGGACAGATACGCAGTATTTT	CASSQDIQGTDTQYF
TRBV5-6	TRBD1	NA	TRBJ2-5	TGTGCCAGCAGCCCGAGGACAGGGGGTCGGGAGACCCAGTACTTC	CASSPRTGGRETQYF
TRBV7-6	NA	NA	TRBJ2-3	TGTGCCAGCAGCTTGACGGGTCCGACAGATACGCAGTATTTT	CASSLTGPTDTQYF
TRBV15	TRBD1	NA	TRBJ1-4	TGTGCCACCAGAATACAGGGGCCTAATGAAAAACTGTTTTTT	CATRIQGPNEKLFF
TRBV7-8	NA	many	TRBJ1-5	TGTGCCAGCAGCTTAGCCGCGAAAAATCAGCCCCAGCATTTT	CASSLAAKNQPQHF
TRBV20-1	TRBD1	many	TRBJ1-2	TGCAGTGCTCAGGACAGGGTCTTGTCAGGGGGCTACACCTTC	CSAQDRVLSGGYTF
TRBV5-1	TRBD1	many	TRBJ2-1	TGCGCCAGCAGCTTGATAAGGGACAGGTGGGGCAATGAGCAGTTCTTC	CASSLIRDRWGNEQFF
TRBV5-1	NA	NA	TRBJ2-7	TGCGCCAGCTGCCAGGGATCCTCCTACGAGCAGTACTTC	CASCQGSSYEQYF
TRBV11-2	TRBD1	NA	TRBJ2-5	TGTGCCAGCAGCTTTTACGGGACAGGGGGGAAAGAGACCCAGTACTTC	CASSFYGTGGKETQYF